The T cell receptor (beta chain) under discussion was sequenced for a study of blood T cell repertoires in COVID-19. Germline CDR1 and CDR2: MGHRA and YSYEKL. The CDR3 contains 16 residues. The ends were cut back, 0 bases at V and 0 bases at J, with 12 bases in the middle. TCRdb keeps only in-frame clones here, not all; method: immunoSEQ multiplex PCR. The table lists some 130,000 clones, 80% of them singletons. The chain combines TRBV4-1 with TRBJ2-7; D unclear. Sequences were obtained from peripheral blood. This sequence was found in a man in his sixties or seventies with acute or convalescent COVID-19. This chain's CDR3 is CASSQDLVRPSYEQYF. CDR3 nucleotides: TGCGCCAGCAGCCAAGATCTGGTCAGGCCCTCCTACGAGCAGTACTTC.